This entry describes one TCR beta chain. The target antigen is unknown. J lost 12 bases, V lost 3 bases, and 16 bases had no gene match. CDR1 and CDR2 (germline): SGDLS, YYNGEE. There are 15 residues in the CDR3. The sample comes from a study of shared clonotypes between healthy human individuals. Study-level findings and limits: An effect of sequencing depth on clonotype sharing among donors was expected.

The table came from immunoSEQ multiplex PCR; TCRdb's copy has only in-frame clones and leaves some out. The sample has over 100,000 clones, about 70% seen once; the top ten hold about 23%. The clonotype originates from a young woman in good health. The chain couples TRBV9 to TRBJ2-7; 9 nucleotides match TRBD2. The sample consisted of memory CD8+ T cells sorted from blood. Subset here: CD45RO+ cells pooled with CCR7-negative TemRA cells. In nucleotides, the CDR3 is TGTGCCAGCAGCGCCCTATCTTTGAGGACTAGCGACCTGTACTTC. This codes for CASSALSLRTSDLYF.